These 14 T cell receptor beta chains were all obtained from the same sample, sequenced in a study of T-cell reconstitution after alpha-beta-depleted transplantation in children (dated by TCRdb to about 2016). The library was produced with PCR. Reads for this sample came from an Illumina HiSeq 2500. To normalize quantification of the TCRbeta repertoire, the TCR libraries were built with molecular barcoding that relied on unique molecular identifiers. TCRdb ran its own pipeline on the public reads, namely fastp trimming at Q25 and MiXCR clone calling, and kept in-frame beta chains. One record per CDR3 amino acid sequence lists the most common genes and DNA. For this sample the table gives 190,000 or so distinct CDR3 sequences, of which roughly 6.8% were detected only once. The ten most abundant clones make up more than 2.5% of the sample. Sequenced material: PBMCs from the stem cell graft donor, taken from the stem cell graft. These receptors were obtained from a human donor who donated a stem cell graft to a child with Wiskott-Aldrich syndrome.

In its sample, this clonotype was seen many times. The chain joins TRBV5-1 to TRBJ2-3; maybe TRBD1 (6 bases). The germline gives CDR1 SGHRS, CDR2 YFSETQ. There are 14 residues in the CDR3. The V and J ends lost 3 bases and 4 bases respectively, with 12 bases between them. This chain's CDR3 is CASSSRQVPDTQYF. CDR3 bases: TGCGCCAGCAGCTCACGACAGGTACCAGATACGCAGTATTTT.

This clonotype has a count of ten or more. The chain employs TRBV6-2 or TRBV6-3 and TRBJ2-6, with D hard to call. The germline gives CDR1 MNHEY, CDR2 SVGEGT. The CDR3 contains 20 residues. Trimming removed 0 bases from V and 0 bases from J, with 18 bases in between. The CDR3 reads CASSYSSARSVLSGANVLTF. The CDR3 bases are TGTGCCAGCAGTTACTCGAGTGCGCGAAGCGTGCTCTCTGGGGCCAACGTCCTGACTTTC.

This clonotype occurred a few times. This sequence joins TRBV5-5 and TRBJ2-1; a possible D gene is TRBD2 (7 bases). V was trimmed by 5 bases and J by 0 bases, leaving 15 bases between them. The CDR3 consists of 16 residues. Germline lookup yields CDR1 SGHKS and CDR2 YYEKEE (reference sequence). The CDR3 sequence is CASSRGGPSSYNEQFF. As DNA, the CDR3 is TGTGCCAGCAGTCGCGGGGGCCCCAGCTCCTACAATGAGCAGTTCTTC. Full variable domain (missing parts from reference TRBV5-5 and TRBJ2-1): DAGVTQSPTHLIKTRGQQVTLRCSPISGHKSVSWYQQVLGQGPQFIFQYYEKEERGRGNFPDRFSARQFPNYSSELNVNALLLGDSALYLCASSRGGPSSYNEQFFGPGTRLTVL.

This clonotype was seen repeatedly, ten times or more. CDR3 nucleotides: TGCAGCGCAGATCCAAAGTCGGGGGCACGGGATACGCAGTATTTT. Translating gives CSADPKSGARDTQYF. The J gene is TRBJ2-3, the V gene TRBV29-1, with D possibly called TRBD1 or TRBD2 (6 bases each). Germline assignment: CDR1 SQVTM and CDR2 ANQGSEA. The CDR3 covers 15 residues. V lost 7 bases and J lost 6, with 23 bases in between.

This clonotype turned up a few times. V gene TRBV7-9 combines with J gene TRBJ2-1, with a possible D match to TRBD2 (6 bases). Looked up from germline, CDR1 is SEHNR and CDR2 is FQNEAQ (reference sequence). The CDR3 loop spans 16 amino acids. V gave up 5 bases and J gave up 4 bases, with 18 bases separating them. CDR3 nucleotide sequence: TGTGCCAGCAGCCCAGTCGGAGGGAGAACTTACAATGAGCAGTTCTTC. Amino acid sequence: CASSPVGGRTYNEQFF.

This clonotype appeared many times. The chain has TRBV7-2 and TRBJ1-4, with D maybe TRBD1 (5 bases). V lost 1 base and J 8 bases, leaving 14 bases between the germline ends. Per the germline V gene, CDR1 is SGHTA and CDR2 is FQGNSA. The CDR3 has 15 residues. The CDR3 DNA reads as TGTGCCAGCAGCTTAGGGGTCATGAGGGACGAAAAACTGTTTTTT. It translates to CASSLGVMRDEKLFF.

This clonotype was seen ten or more times. V and J are TRBV5-1 and TRBJ2-7; D gene uncertain. CDR3 length: 13 residues. Trimming took off 5 bases at V and 3 bases at J, with 12 bases between the two ends. Germline CDR1 and CDR2: SGHRS and YFSETQ. Here the CDR3 reads CASSLNTYYEQYF. The CDR3 DNA is TGCGCCAGCAGTCTTAATACGTACTACGAGCAGTACTTC. Together with reference TRBV5-1 and TRBJ2-7, the CDR3 gives the full variable domain: KAGVTQTPRYLIKTRGQQVTLSCSPISGHRSVSWYQQTPGQGLQFLFEYFSETQRNKGNFPGRFSGRQFSNSRSEMNVSTLELGDSALYLCASSLNTYYEQYFGPGTRLTVT.

This clonotype was observed at least ten times. The chain recombines TRBV29-1 with TRBJ1-1, with 7 bases that match TRBD1. Looked up from germline, CDR1 is SQVTM and CDR2 is ANQGSEA. J gave up 5 bases and V 6 bases, and 6 bases lay outside the gene matches. The CDR3 extends over 12 amino acids. Here the CDR3 reads CSVRQGRTEAFF. The CDR3 DNA reads as TGCAGCGTAAGACAGGGTAGAACTGAAGCTTTCTTT.

This clonotype was seen many times. This rearrangement joins TRBV19 to TRBJ2-7; TRBD1 might be the D (6 bases). V dropped 5 bases and J dropped 2 bases, with 10 bases sitting between them. Germline CDR1 is LNHDA and CDR2 is SQIVND (reference sequence). This CDR3 spans 13 amino acids. This CDR3 reads CASSLDSTYEQYF. CDR3 nucleotides: TGTGCCAGTAGTTTGGACAGTACCTACGAGCAGTACTTC. Filled out from reference TRBV19 and TRBJ2-7, the complete variable domain reads DGGITQSPKYLFRKEGQNVTLSCEQNLNHDAMYWYRQDPGQGLRLIYYSQIVNDFQKGDIAEGYSVSREKKESFPLTVTSAQKNPTAFYLCASSLDSTYEQYFGPGTRLTVT.

In the case of this clonotype: Germline and junction disagree at one end, which may indicate a read error. The chain recombines TRBV20-1 with TRBJ2-1; 11 bases fit TRBD2. CDR1 and CDR2 from the germline V gene are DFQATT and SNEGSKA (reference sequence). The CDR3 spans 16 residues. The CDR3 coding sequence is TGCTGTGCTAGAGATAGGAAACTAGCGGGAGTCAATGAGCAGTTCTTC. Its translation: CCARDRKLAGVNEQFF.

This clonotype was counted once. A read error is possible here, since a much larger clone lies one base away. J is TRBJ2-7 and V is TRBV2, with D unclear. This CDR3 spans 14 amino acids. Per the germline V gene, CDR1 is SNHLY and CDR2 is FYNNEI. V was cut by 5 bases and J by 2 bases, with 13 bases left in between. CDR3 sequence (DNA): TGTGCCAGCAGTCCGACCAGGAGCCCCTACGAGCAGTACTTC. As protein: CASSPTRSPYEQYF.

This clonotype was seen many times. The chain uses TRBV7-9 and TRBJ2-1; 8 bases agree with TRBD1. The J segment lost 5 bases and the V segment lost 1 base, leaving 4 bases of the junction unmatched. CDR1 is SEHNR and CDR2 is FQNEAQ in the germline V gene (reference sequence). This CDR3 comprises 15 residues. CDR3 in amino acids: CASSLGTGSHNEQFF. The CDR3 DNA follows: TGTGCCAGCAGCTTAGGGACAGGGTCCCACAATGAGCAGTTCTTC.

This clonotype showed up many times. The V gene is TRBV10-3, the J gene TRBJ2-7; D ambiguous. Per the germline V gene, CDR1 is ENHRY and CDR2 is SYGVKD. The V end was cut by 1 base, the J end by 2 bases, with 6 bases between. The CDR3 runs 13 residues. CDR3 coding DNA: TGTGCCATCAGTGAGTTGGCGACCTACGAGCAGTACTTC. This gives the protein CAISELATYEQYF.

This clonotype was detected ten times or more. The chain recombines TRBV29-1 with TRBJ1-1; tentative D call: TRBD1 (5 bases). From germline, CDR1 is SQVTM and CDR2 ANQGSEA. CDR3 length: 12 amino acids. V was cut by 7 bases and J by 4 bases, with 13 bases left in between. This chain's CDR3 is CSALAGVTEAFF. The DNA of the CDR3 is TGCAGCGCGCTGGCGGGGGTCACTGAAGCTTTCTTT.